This T cell receptor beta chain was documented in a study of cytomegalovirus exposure and HLA in healthy donors (dated by TCRdb to between 2016 and 2019). General notes on the study: In an earlier analysis of 550 to 750 of the donors, less than 350 Gb of sequence data and 117 million unique TCR beta sequences from about 179 million T cells were reported. An early release covering over 500 HLA-typed donors comprised around 300 gigabases of sequencing data and around 80 million unique TCR sequences. Of the roughly 400 genotyped donors, over 80% were placed in the genetic ancestry cluster associated with self-reported Caucasian donors. The study aimed to test whether cataloging public T cell receptors could reveal signatures of past pathogen exposure. The study profiled the T cell repertoires of more than 500 subjects by immunosequencing and related them to cytomegalovirus serostatus. A separate validation cohort of roughly 120 different subjects was used in addition to the 666-subject first cohort. High-throughput TCR immunosequencing, statistical association of individual TCRs with disease status, and machine learning were combined to predict cytomegalovirus infection status. A later analysis re-analyzed previously published TCR beta repertoires from 666 donors and added high-resolution HLA genotyping to study TCR occurrence patterns. Rather than drawing on any new phenotypic data, the later analysis identified candidate immune exposures from TCR beta sequences and the way those sequences occurred across donors. An earlier analysis of 587 of the donors applied high-throughput TCR beta sequencing to assess whether each TCR beta V gene segment acted as functional or pseudogenic. Alongside the repertoire data, information on donor age, sex, ethnicity and CMV serostatus was compiled. Genome-wide SNP genotypes for about three fifths of the 666 donors were used in a later genetic analysis, which treated that subset as a discovery cohort. Every repertoire in the discovery cohort had been generated on one and the same sequencing platform. Class I and class II HLA loci were covered by the typing at four-digit resolution. The number of donors typed differed by locus, with 629-630 for A, B, C, DRB1 and DQB1, around 560 for DQA1, 600 to 610 for DPA1, and some 440 for DPB1. Several DR-DQ haplotypes were treated as single units for association and clustering because of strong linkage in the cohort. Among 300 to 450 genotyped donors of the cohort, an average of about 240,000 unique TCR beta nucleotide sequences were sequenced per donor, roughly a sixth of them non-productive. What the research found in general, with its limitations: A group of highly shared sequence variants was considered likely to be a technical artifact of the sequencing pipeline. The authors suggested that the approach could potentially be generalized to other disease states and immunological phenotypes. The earlier analysis of fewer than 750 of the donors excluded some 15 rarely observed V segments, including chromosome 9 orphons, because counts were too low. Because the 87-base-pair reads could not distinguish some IMGT-functional V segments, including TRBV6-2 and TRBV6-3, those segments were excluded. A later analysis found that most CMV-associated TCR beta chains appeared HLA-restricted, with HLA associations seemingly driven largely by CMV exposure. A later genetic analysis associated a missense DCLRE1C variant with V-gene and J-gene trimming of TCR beta chains, and an independent cohort replicated the association. The cohort was sequenced for TCR beta chains only, and without alpha or paired-chain data the features that could be detected were limited. In vitro tests confirmed that three of the cytomegalovirus-associated TCR beta chains recognize cytomegalovirus antigens. According to a later genetic analysis, donors in an Asian-associated ancestry cluster had fewer N-insertions in productive TCRs than the roughly 660-donor mean. The presence/absence analyses assumed that sequencing depth was roughly uniform across donors, and that assumption may not be true. A later analysis reported that several top co-occurrence clusters appeared linked to parvovirus B19, influenza, CMV and Epstein-Barr virus. A later analysis found that TCR association rates varied across HLA loci, with DRB1 alleles showing the most associated TCRs and HLA-C alleles the fewest. The classifier was reported to diagnose cytomegalovirus status with high specificity and sensitivity in both the original and validation cohorts. Most TCR sequences were observed very rarely across donors, whereas some public TCRs were present in many individuals. A further reported finding was that TCR beta sequences accurately predicted the HLA-A and HLA-B alleles for most subjects in the first cohort. Correlated functional status among segregating V segments might reflect linkage disequilibrium, but an unknown experimental factor could not be ruled out. Strong co-occurrence of HLA alleles, especially DR and DQ, made assigning TCR associations to individual alleles difficult. A later analysis associated 17,000 or so TCR beta sequences with specific HLA alleles at a false discovery rate of 0.05. Compared with equally common non-associated chains, HLA-associated TCR beta chains in a later analysis were more clonally expanded and had lower generation probabilities. Because HLA typing was unavailable for some donors at each locus, only the typed subset was used in association tests. For the cohort, immune exposure information was limited to CMV serostatus. In an earlier analysis of 450 to 750 of the donors, most TCR beta V segments appeared in productive rearrangements about 87% or about 30% of the time, broadly matching IMGT annotations. The study gave a list of over 150 TCR beta chains associated with cytomegalovirus.

The cohort comprised 550 to 700 healthy bone marrow donors. At the time of sampling, every cohort member was nominally healthy, though immune exposures that went unrecorded were likely present. The donor tested CMV seronegative and was one of the 352 seronegative cohort members. Every donor gave a peripheral blood sample, and the peripheral blood mononuclear cells from that sample were used for TCR beta sequencing. Genomic DNA was extracted from the blood cell samples with the Qiagen DNeasy Blood Extraction Kit. Library construction relied on the immunoSEQ multiplex PCR assay. The multiplex PCR relied on a mix of 60 forward primers for TCR Vbeta segments and 13 reverse primers for TCR Jbeta segments. Amplification of the CDR3 region of rearranged TCR beta genes was performed with a multiplex PCR assay on genomic DNA. The amplified TCR beta libraries were sequenced on the Illumina HiSeq System as 87-base-pair reads. The original pipeline was this. A later analysis tallied 80 million to 95 million unique TCR beta chains across the 666 repertoires, and some 10 million of those chains were shared by two or more donors. A nearest-neighbor algorithm error-corrected the raw reads and collapsed the reads into unique sequences, merging closely related sequences to remove PCR and sequencing errors. CDR3 sequences were aligned to IMGT reference sequences to assign V, D and J gene segments. For a sequence to be retained, a match of at least six nucleotides to both a V gene segment and a J gene segment was required. Rearrangements were called productive when the CDR3 lacked stop codons and stayed in frame with V and J; all others were non-productive. CDR3 was defined according to IMGT convention as the region running from the second conserved V-encoded cysteine to the conserved J-encoded phenylalanine. The earlier analysis of around 640 of the donors excluded sequences that lacked an unambiguous match to a single V gene segment. An earlier analysis of fewer than 750 of the donors called V segments functional above 56.7% productive rearrangements and segregating when the between-donor standard deviation exceeded 5%. A statistical classification framework was built for diagnosing cytomegalovirus status from the catalog of TCR beta chain sequences. In a later analysis, TCR nucleotide sequences were compared against IMGT/GENE-DB human TR gene sequences so that V and J genes could be assigned. In a later analysis, CDR3 sequences and most-parsimonious VDJ recombination scenarios were assigned using the TCRdist pipeline. A later analysis defined each TCR beta chain by its CDR3 amino acid sequence plus V-gene family, and excluded reads lacking a unique V-gene family. As a way to deal with suspected cross-contamination and a sequencing artifact, a later analysis dropped roughly 600 nucleotide sequences that were highly shared and had low generation probability. In a later analysis, a clonal expansion index for each public chain was calculated from normalized within-repertoire ranks of inferred template counts. Generation probabilities in a later analysis came from a VDJ recombination model fitted to out-of-frame rearrangements, and those results were checked against IGoR. In a later analysis, hypergeometric tests were used to score TCR-TCR, TCR-HLA and TCR-CMV co-occurrence, with a repertoire-size bias correction applied to TCR pairs. A later analysis estimated false discovery rates by permuting HLA or CMV assignments 20 times. In a later analysis, co-occurring TCRs were grouped using DBSCAN, with TCRdist sequence similarity added in when clustering inside HLA-allele-positive subsets. For co-occurrence clustering, repertoires with fewer than 30,000 or more than 120,000 public chains were excluded, along with roughly 5 repertoires with anomalous nucleotide sharing. TCRdb retrieved this table from immuneACCESS and kept in-frame rearrangements only. Not all clones are present; in checked studies, unresolved V genes account for under half, and no reason is known for the remainder. For V, J and clone size, that table is used; D and trimming come from the DNA. This sample lists 130,000 or so clones; 65% to 80% were detected once. About 1.5% of the sample is held by the ten biggest clonotypes.

Note on this clone: Its antigen is not yet known. No base quality information exists; no much larger clone differs at one position.

V loses 2 bases at its end and J loses 0 bases; junction bases beyond the gene matches: 12. The CDR3, from cysteine to phenylalanine, totals 18 residues. Kept here is only the CDR3 DNA, which spans 54 bases and is read in frame from base 1. The germline V gene specifies SNHLY as CDR1 and FYNNEI as CDR2. What was sequenced was PBMCs. The rearranged chain carries TRBV2 and TRBJ1-2; 7 bases in the middle match TRBD1. This receptor was taken from a woman aged 18-29 years in good health and CMV-seronegative. The base sequence is TGTGCCAGCAGTGAAACCCGGACAGGCCCCAAAGCTAACTATGGCTACACCTTC. Protein translation: CASSETRTGPKANYGYTF.